The clone carrying this T cell receptor (beta chain) was counted at least ten times. Its antigen remains unknown. Diagnosis relied on clinical symptoms, serum thyroxine and TRAb, thyroid ultrasound and orbital computed tomography. The PBMCs studied were ones that came from 8.5 to 10 ml fresh peripheral blood. The length of the CDR3 is 15 residues. Trimming cost V 4 bases and J 2 bases, with 14 bases left between them. Looked up from germline, CDR1 is LNHDA and CDR2 is SQIVND (reference sequence). Amplification of TCR beta CDR3 regions was performed using RNA transcripts as template. The HTBI primer set was used in a first-round RT-PCR of the TCR CDR3. Each CDR3 protein gets one entry after TCRdb re-called the multiplex PCR reads with MiXCR. The sample gives approximately 250,000 distinct CDR3 sequences, roughly a quarter of which show up once; roughly 35% is in the top ten. The record originates from a study of T cells in Graves' hyperthyroidism and ophthalmopathy. Study-wide results and limits: Median prediction lead before ophthalmopathy onset was 5.5 to 7 months with the model. A model of 13 V-J features distinguished ophthalmopathy from stable hyperthyroidism.

The chain recombines TRBV19 with TRBJ1-2; D remains ambiguous. The sample comprised blood. The TCR sequence derives from a woman aged 35 to 49 with Graves' ophthalmopathy. CDR3 protein: CASSKGGSRNYGYTF. The CDR3 nucleotides are TGTGCCAGTAGTAAAGGAGGCAGCAGAAACTATGGCTACACCTTC. Full variable domain (rest looked up from reference TRBV19 and TRBJ1-2): DGGITQSPKYLFRKEGQNVTLSCEQNLNHDAMYWYRQDPGQGLRLIYYSQIVNDFQKGDIAEGYSVSREKKESFPLTVTSAQKNPTAFYLCASSKGGSRNYGYTFGSGTRLTVV.